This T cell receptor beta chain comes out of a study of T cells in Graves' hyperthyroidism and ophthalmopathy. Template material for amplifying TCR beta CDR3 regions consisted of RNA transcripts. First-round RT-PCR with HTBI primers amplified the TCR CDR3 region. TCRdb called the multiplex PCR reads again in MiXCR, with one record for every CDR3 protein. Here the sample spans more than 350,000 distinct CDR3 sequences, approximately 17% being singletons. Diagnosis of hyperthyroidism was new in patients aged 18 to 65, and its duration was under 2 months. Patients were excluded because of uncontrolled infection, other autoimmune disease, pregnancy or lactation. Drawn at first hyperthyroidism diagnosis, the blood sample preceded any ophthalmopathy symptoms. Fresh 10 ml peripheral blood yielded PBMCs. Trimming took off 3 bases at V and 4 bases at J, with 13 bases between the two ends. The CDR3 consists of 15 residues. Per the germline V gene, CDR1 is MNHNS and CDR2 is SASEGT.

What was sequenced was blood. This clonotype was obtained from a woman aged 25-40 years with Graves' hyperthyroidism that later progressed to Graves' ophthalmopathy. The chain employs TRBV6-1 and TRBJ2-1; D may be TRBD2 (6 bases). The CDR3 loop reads CASSDRGSGYNEQFF. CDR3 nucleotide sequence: TGTGCCAGCAGTGACCGGGGTAGCGGTTACAATGAGCAGTTCTTC.